Sequencing of this TCR beta chain was carried out in a study of a mutant IDH1 vaccine in newly diagnosed glioma. Study in general: In some groups vaccination began 4-6 weeks post-radiotherapy; others received it with temozolomide. Treated individuals were about 60% male and roughly 40% female, averaging about 40 years of age. At week 35 came visit V12, and visit V13 followed at week 47.

This clone was observed a few times. Its specificity is not known. From germline, CDR1 is MNHEY and CDR2 SVGAGI. V was clipped by 8 bases and J by 6 bases, with 13 bases between them. The CDR3 has 12 amino acids. Time point: week 35, safety follow-up. Vaccination comprised doses that each held 300 ug of mutant IDH1 20-mer peptide, plus topical imiquimod. Whole-study findings and limits: Immune responses induced by vaccination arose in 90% to 95% of the patients.

Sequencing used immunoSEQ multiplex PCR; TCRdb keeps in-frame clones, though not all of them. Of roughly 30,000 clones detected, approximately 80% appear once; the ten largest clones hold approximately 15%. The specimen comprised PBMCs, sampled from a glioma patient whose treatment included an IDH1 peptide vaccine. The chain combines TRBV6-5 with TRBJ1-2, with a weak D call TRBD1 (5 bases). The receptor was isolated from a man aged 25 to 40 with glioma. The CDR3 DNA follows: TGTGCCAGCGCAATGGGGGGGGATGGCTACACCTTC. Protein sequence: CASAMGGDGYTF.